Following are 3 T cell receptor beta chains from one sample sequenced in a study of T cell repertoires in cytomegalovirus infection. One entry per CDR3 protein, called by TCRdb with MiXCR from the reads. The sample has around 320,000 distinct CDR3 sequences; approximately 9.5% are singletons. Sequenced material: PBMCs. These receptors were collected from a human donor in good health (CMV status not recorded). Some clones in this sample may be carry-over from other donors' samples.

The sample holds many counts of this clonotype. This sequence joins TRBV7-2 and TRBJ2-7; 12 nucleotides agree with TRBD2. The CDR3 is made up of 18 amino acids. V trimming: 2 bases; J trimming: 5 bases; junction bases outside the gene matches: 13. Germline CDR1 reads SGHTA; CDR2 reads FQGNSA. CDR3 nucleotides: TGTGCCAGCAGCTTATGGCGTCTAGCGGGGGGGAGTTCCCACGAGCAGTACTTC. Its protein is CASSLWRLAGGSSHEQYF.

In its sample, this clonotype was seen many times. V is TRBV29-1 and J is TRBJ2-7; D is possibly TRBD1 or TRBD2 (5 bases each). The CDR3 runs 13 residues. The V end lost 5 bases, the J end lost 2 bases, and 13 bases lay between the germline ends. Germline assignment: CDR1 SQVTM and CDR2 ANQGSEA. The CDR3 DNA is TGCAGCGTTCGGGGTCAGGGAACCTACGAGCAGTACTTC. Translation gives CSVRGQGTYEQYF.

The rearrangement joins TRBV6-2 or TRBV6-3 to TRBJ2-7; D is unresolved. The V gene lost 8 bases and the J gene lost 2 bases, with 13 bases spanning the gap. This CDR3 has 13 residues. CDR1 and CDR2 from the germline V gene are MNHEY and SVGEGT. The CDR3 is CASLRPRPYEQYF. The CDR3 nucleotides read TGTGCCAGCTTACGTCCACGGCCCTACGAGCAGTACTTC.